The 10 T cell receptor beta chains below were found in one sample sequenced in a study of cytomegalovirus exposure and HLA in healthy donors. 60 Vbeta and 13 Jbeta primers were used in PCR. Assay: immunoSEQ multiplex PCR; the TCRdb copy retains only in-frame clones and omits some. The sample includes roughly 140,000 clones, about four fifths of them seen just once. The sample taken for sequencing was PBMCs. Receptors were obtained from a man aged 25-40 years in good health and CMV-seropositive.

J is TRBJ1-5 and V is TRBV28; D unclear. V was cut by 8 bases and J by 0 bases, with 11 bases left in between. CDR1 is MDHEN, CDR2 SYDVKM, per germline. CDR3 length: 14 residues. CDR3 in amino acids: CASVVHISNQPQHF. The DNA for the CDR3 is TGTGCCAGCGTTGTACACATTAGCAATCAGCCCCAGCATTTT.

This chain uses TRBV11-2 with TRBJ2-7; the D gene is possibly TRBD2 (6 bases). Between the trimmed V and J ends, which lost 1 base and 7 bases, there was a span of 17 bases. Germline V gene data show CDR1 as SGHAT and CDR2 as FQNNGV. The CDR3 loop spans 15 amino acids. The CDR3 region has the DNA TGTGCCAGCAGCTTAGTTAGCGTGACCGCGGGGGAGCAGTACTTC. It is translated as CASSLVSVTAGEQYF.

V usage is TRBV9 and J usage is TRBJ2-3; 11 bases are a match to TRBD2. CDR1 is SGDLS and CDR2 is YYNGEE in the germline V gene. Trimming cost V 3 bases and J 7 bases; bases outside gene matches: 7. The CDR3 is 15 amino acids. CDR3 sequence (DNA): TGTGCCAGCAGCGGTGGGTCTAGCGGGAGGAATACGCAGTATTTT. It codes for CASSGGSSGRNTQYF. The variable domain in full, with the rest retrieved from reference TRBV9 and TRBJ2-3, is DSGVTQTPKHLITATGQRVTLRCSPRSGDLSVYWYQQSLDQGLQFLIQYYNGEERAKGNILERFSAQQFPDLHSELNLSSLELGDSALYFCASSGGSSGRNTQYFGPGTRLTVL.

This chain connects TRBV19 to TRBJ1-4; 7 bases are a match to TRBD1. Germline CDR1 is LNHDA and CDR2 is SQIVND (reference sequence). Germline trimming cut 8 bases from V and 7 bases from J; bases unmatched to any gene: 10. This CDR3 comprises 14 residues. DNA of the CDR3: TGTGCCAGTGCCACAGGGGCAGTAGGTGAAAAACTGTTTTTT. This gives the protein CASATGAVGEKLFF. Filled out from reference TRBV19 and TRBJ1-4, the complete variable domain reads DGGITQSPKYLFRKEGQNVTLSCEQNLNHDAMYWYRQDPGQGLRLIYYSQIVNDFQKGDIAEGYSVSREKKESFPLTVTSAQKNPTAFYLCASATGAVGEKLFFGSGTQLSVL.

The V call is TRBV19, the J call TRBJ1-1; 10 positions match TRBD1. The CDR3 contains 16 residues. V dropped 5 bases and J dropped 4; count of bases not matched to a gene: 10. Germline assignment: CDR1 LNHDA and CDR2 SQIVND (reference sequence). The CDR3 spells CASSPRQGAKGTEAFF. In DNA, the CDR3 is TGTGCCAGTAGTCCTAGACAGGGGGCGAAGGGCACTGAAGCTTTCTTT. Supplemented by reference TRBV19 and TRBJ1-1, the full variable domain reads DGGITQSPKYLFRKEGQNVTLSCEQNLNHDAMYWYRQDPGQGLRLIYYSQIVNDFQKGDIAEGYSVSREKKESFPLTVTSAQKNPTAFYLCASSPRQGAKGTEAFFGQGTRLTVV.

J is TRBJ2-5 and V is TRBV25-1, with TRBD2 matching over 15 bases. Germline CDR1 MGHDK, CDR2 SYGVNS. The ends lost 3 bases at V and 5 bases at J; junction bases unmatched: 7. This CDR3 spans 17 amino acids. The DNA of the CDR3 is TGTGCCAGCAGTGACGGGACTAGCGGGGGGTTCATGGAGACCCAGTACTTC. As protein: CASSDGTSGGFMETQYF.

This CDR3 reads CSVGTGGIYNEQFF. As DNA, the CDR3 is TGCAGCGTGGGGACAGGGGGCATATACAATGAGCAGTTCTTC. The gene calls are TRBV29-1 and TRBJ2-1, with TRBD1 identical over 12 bases. Per the germline V gene, CDR1 is SQVTM and CDR2 is ANQGSEA. CDR3 length: 14 residues. J lost 4 bases, V lost 6 bases, and 4 bases had no gene match.

The chain employs TRBV11-3 and TRBJ1-1; D is possibly TRBD1 (5 bases). The V gene lost 5 bases and the J gene lost 4 bases, with 14 bases spanning the gap. The CDR3 loop spans 14 amino acids. CDR1 is SGHNT, CDR2 YENEEA, per germline. The CDR3, as DNA: TGTGCCAGCAGCCCCCTAAGGGGCGGCACTGAAGCTTTCTTT. Protein sequence: CASSPLRGGTEAFF.

The rearrangement uses TRBV11-3 and TRBJ1-1; D perhaps matches TRBD1 (6 bases). Trimming shortened V by 3 bases and J by 1 base, and 6 bases separated the two germline ends. Germline V CDR1 and CDR2: SGHNT, YENEEA. This CDR3 is 13 amino acids long. CDR3 bases: TGTGCCAGCAGCTTGACAGGGAACACTGAAGCTTTCTTT. Translating it yields CASSLTGNTEAFF.

The genes are TRBV6-4 and TRBJ2-2, with 10 bases lining up with TRBD2. CDR1 MRHNA and CDR2 SNTAGT come from the germline V gene. The junction had 2 bases not matched to a gene; V was cut back by 3 bases and J by 4 bases. The CDR3 consists of 15 residues. In DNA, the CDR3 is TGTGCCAGCAGTGAGTCTAGCGGGGGCACCGGGGAGCTGTTTTTT. Protein sequence: CASSESSGGTGELFF.